These T cell receptor beta chains were read from a single sample in a study of T cells after yellow fever vaccination. TCRdb passed the 5' RACE reads through MiXCR, listing each CDR3 protein once. Of 120,000 to 150,000 distinct CDR3 sequences listed, 7.7% are singletons. The sequenced sample was CD4+ T cells sorted from PBMCs, obtained 5 days after the yellow fever booster vaccination. These receptor sequences come from a young man who received the YFV17D yellow fever vaccine. The CDR3 runs from the conserved cysteine through the conserved F or W. A D gene is named only where the DNA matches it firmly. The size field is filled for only some rows; it gives once, few, many or a size class.

d_call | j_call | cdr3_length | v_call | clone_size | cdr3_nt | cdr3_aa
- | TRBJ2-4 | 15 | TRBV4-1 | many | TGCGCCAGCAGCCGCATTACTGGTTTCGGAAACATTCAGTACTTC | CASSRITGFGNIQYF
- | TRBJ2-5 | 17 | TRBV7-2 | - | TGTGCCAGCAGCCTACGTGCTTCCGTGTCGGCCCAAGAGAACCAGTACTTC | CASSLRASVSAQENQYF
- | TRBJ2-3 | 14 | TRBV6-2/TRBV6-3 | many | TGTGCCAGCAGTTACGTCGCTGGCACAGATACGCAGTATTTT | CASSYVAGTDTQYF
- | TRBJ2-1 | 14 | TRBV3-1 | many | TGTGCCAGCAGCCAAGACTGGGGGGACAATGAGCAGTTCTTC | CASSQDWGDNEQFF
- | TRBJ2-7 | 17 | TRBV20-1 | many | TGCAGTGCTAGTGGGTTCTCGGCGGGTAAGGCCTCCTACGAGCAGTACTTC | CSASGFSAGKASYEQYF
- | TRBJ2-7 | 14 | TRBV5-1 | - | TGCGCCAGCAGCTTGGCCGGGTTTACCTACGAGCAGTACTTC | CASSLAGFTYEQYF
TRBD2 | TRBJ2-1 | 15 | TRBV7-2 | many | TGTGCCAGCAGCGCCCAGCGGGGGGTCTGGAATGAGCAGTTCTTC | CASSAQRGVWNEQFF
- | TRBJ2-1 | 14 | TRBV20-1 | many | TGCAGTGCTAGTCGGGCGAGCTCCTACAATGAGCAGTTCTTC | CSASRASSYNEQFF
TRBD2 | TRBJ2-4 | 13 | TRBV7-9 | many | TGTGCCAGCAGCTTAGGCGGGAGAAACATTCAGTACTTC | CASSLGGRNIQYF
TRBD2 | TRBJ2-5 | 18 | TRBV11-2 | many | TGTGCCAGCAGCTTAGTTGGAACAAAGCTAGCGGGAGCGGTGACCCAGTACTTC | CASSLVGTKLAGAVTQYF
- | TRBJ2-3 | 13 | TRBV10-3 | many | TGTGCCATCAGTCGGGAGAGCACAGATACGCAGTATTTT | CAISRESTDTQYF
TRBD2 | TRBJ2-2 | 15 | TRBV5-1 | many | TGCGCCAGCAGCTTGTTAGCGGGAGACACCGGGGAGCTGTTTTTT | CASSLLAGDTGELFF
TRBD1 | TRBJ1-1 | 12 | TRBV29-1 | many | TGCAGCGTGAGACAGGGCAACACTGAAGCTTTCTTT | CSVRQGNTEAFF
TRBD2 | TRBJ2-5 | 16 | TRBV12-3/TRBV12-4 | many | TGTGCCAGCAGCCGAGGACTAGCGGGAGGGGGAGAGACCCAGTACTTC | CASSRGLAGGGETQYF
- | TRBJ1-3 | 11 | TRBV20-1 | many | TGCAGTGCTCGGAGAGAAAACACCATATATTTT | CSARRENTIYF
- | TRBJ2-7 | 13 | TRBV5-1 | - | TGCGCCAGCAGCTGGGGGGACAGCTACGAGCAGTACTTC | CASSWGDSYEQYF
TRBD1 | TRBJ1-6 | 14 | TRBV19 | - | TGTGCCAGTACGAGGGACAGGTCAAATTCACCCCTCCACTTT | CASTRDRSNSPLHF
- | TRBJ2-1 | 14 | TRBV5-1 | few | TGCGCCAGCAGCTTGGGACCCTCCTACAATGAGCAGTTCTTC | CASSLGPSYNEQFF
- | TRBJ2-7 | 15 | TRBV10-3 | many | TGTGCCATCAGTGATCCTGTCGCCAGCTCCTACGAGCAGTACTTC | CAISDPVASSYEQYF
- | TRBJ2-3 | 15 | TRBV3-1 | many | TGTGCCAGCAGCCAAGATTCGAGAAGGACAGATACGCAGTATTTT | CASSQDSRRTDTQYF
- | TRBJ2-3 | 14 | TRBV4-3 | many | TGCGCCAGCGCTAAAGGGCGGGACACAGATACGCAGTATTTT | CASAKGRDTDTQYF
- | TRBJ2-2 | 17 | TRBV12-3/TRBV12-4 | many | TGTGCCAGCAGTTTTAAGGGCAGGGTATTGAACACCGGGGAGCTGTTTTTT | CASSFKGRVLNTGELFF
TRBD1 | TRBJ2-1 | 15 | TRBV20-1 | many | TGCAGTGCTAGTGGCATCCGGGACAGGGTTACTGAGCAGTTCTTC | CSASGIRDRVTEQFF
- | TRBJ2-5 | 15 | TRBV5-1 | many | TGCGCCAGCAGCTCGGCCGGAGTATTACAAGAGACCCAGTACTTC | CASSSAGVLQETQYF
- | TRBJ2-3 | 15 | TRBV29-1 | many | TGCAGCGTTTCCCGGGTGAGGACTACCACAGATACGCAGTATTTT | CSVSRVRTTTDTQYF
- | TRBJ2-2 | 14 | TRBV7-2 | few | TGTGCCAGCAGTAGCCGCTTAAACACCGGGGAGCTGTTTTTT | CASSSRLNTGELFF
TRBD2 | TRBJ2-1 | 15 | TRBV10-3 | many | TGTGCCATCAGTGTGGGACTAGCGGGGGACAATGAGCAGTTCTTC | CAISVGLAGDNEQFF
- | TRBJ2-2 | 15 | TRBV20-1 | many | TGCAGTGCTAGAGATAGCGCAGGGCTTCCCGGAGAGCTGTTTTTT | CSARDSAGLPGELFF
- | TRBJ2-5 | 15 | TRBV4-3 | many | TGCGCCAGCAGCCAGGATTGGGGGGCGGAAGAGACCCAGTACTTC | CASSQDWGAEETQYF
TRBD2 | TRBJ2-7 | 16 | TRBV18 | few | TGTGCCAGCTCACCACTCGCGGGAGGTATATCCTACGAGCAGTACTTC | CASSPLAGGISYEQYF
- | TRBJ2-2 | 15 | TRBV10-3 | many | TGTGCCATCAATGGTGACAGTACGAACACCGGGGAGCTGTTTTTT | CAINGDSTNTGELFF
- | TRBJ1-1 | 13 | TRBV3-1 | many | TGTGCCAGCAGCCAAGATCGGGACACTGAAGCTTTCTTT | CASSQDRDTEAFF
- | TRBJ2-3 | 13 | TRBV6-2/TRBV6-3 | many | TGTGCCAGCAATAACGTGGGGTCAGATACGCAGTATTTT | CASNNVGSDTQYF
TRBD2 | TRBJ2-5 | 19 | TRBV15 | many | TGTGCCACCAGCAGAGATCTAGGGCGGGAGGGCCGATTTCCCGAGACCCAGTACTTC | CATSRDLGREGRFPETQYF
- | TRBJ2-7 | 15 | TRBV15 | many | TGTGCCACCAGCAGAGATCGCGGACATCACTACGAGCAGTACTTC | CATSRDRGHHYEQYF
- | TRBJ2-6 | 14 | TRBV30 | many | TGTGCCTTCCCGGGAGCCTCTGGGGCCAACGTCCTGACTTTC | CAFPGASGANVLTF
TRBD2 | TRBJ2-3 | 14 | TRBV20-1 | many | TGCAGTGCGGGGAAGCGGGAGGGGGCAGATACGCAGTATTTT | CSAGKREGADTQYF
- | TRBJ1-2 | 14 | TRBV20-1 | many | TGCAGTGCTAGGAATCGGGGGTTGATTTATGGCTACACCTTC | CSARNRGLIYGYTF
TRBD1 | TRBJ2-1 | 18 | TRBV24-1 | many | TGTGCCACCAGTGAAGATCCCCGGGACAGGATTTCTTCAAGAAAGCAGTTCTTC | CATSEDPRDRISSRKQFF
- | TRBJ2-7 | 18 | TRBV11-2 | many | TGTGCCAGCAGCTTAGTAGGCATTTCGGGAAGGTACCTCCACGAGCAGTACTTC | CASSLVGISGRYLHEQYF
- | TRBJ1-1 | 12 | TRBV18 | many | TGTGCCAGCTCACCCACGTCGGGGTCCGCTTTCTTT | CASSPTSGSAFF
- | TRBJ2-5 | 13 | TRBV18 | many | TGTGCCAGCTCACCAGGGGGCTCGGAGACCCAGTACTTC | CASSPGGSETQYF
- | TRBJ2-7 | 14 | TRBV7-2 | - | TGTGCCAGCAGCTTAGTCAGCGCGGCCTACGAGCAGTACTTC | CASSLVSAAYEQYF
TRBD2 | TRBJ2-3 | 17 | TRBV5-4 | many | TGTGCCAGCAGCCGTTTGTCCGGGACTAGCGGCACAGATACGCAGTATTTT | CASSRLSGTSGTDTQYF
- | TRBJ2-5 | 14 | TRBV7-8 | many | TGTGCCAGCAGCTGGGCAGGAGGGCAAGAGACCCAGTACTTC | CASSWAGGQETQYF
- | TRBJ2-3 | 13 | TRBV5-1 | - | TGCGCCAGCAGCGAACAGGGTACAGATACGCAGTATTTT | CASSEQGTDTQYF
TRBD1 | TRBJ1-1 | 12 | TRBV20-1 | few | TGCAGGACAGGGGAGAGAAACACTGAAGCTTTCTTT | CRTGERNTEAFF
TRBD2 | TRBJ2-1 | 15 | TRBV10-3 | many | TGTGCCATCAGTGAGTCCGGCGGACTAGCGCATGAGCAGTTCTTC | CAISESGGLAHEQFF
- | TRBJ2-6 | 15 | TRBV6-1 | few | TGTGCCAGCGGCCTTGAGTACTCTGGGGCCAACGTCCTGACTTTC | CASGLEYSGANVLTF
- | TRBJ2-7 | 13 | TRBV30 | many | TGTGCCTGGAGAGGGCCGGATTCTAGACGACAGTACTTC | CAWRGPDSRRQYF
- | TRBJ2-7 | 15 | TRBV20-1 | many | TGCAGTGCTAGAACAGACAGACGAAGCTCCTACGAGCAGTACTTC | CSARTDRRSSYEQYF
- | TRBJ2-3 | 12 | TRBV3-1 | many | TGTGCCAGCAGTTTAACAACAGATACGCAGTATTTT | CASSLTTDTQYF
TRBD1 | TRBJ2-1 | 14 | TRBV20-1 | many | TGCAGTGCTACAAGGCAGGGGGCGCGTAATGAGCAGTTCTTC | CSATRQGARNEQFF
TRBD2 | TRBJ2-7 | 15 | TRBV7-2 | - | TGTGCCAGCAGCTTAGCCCTGACTAGCACCTACGAGCAGTACTTC | CASSLALTSTYEQYF
- | TRBJ2-1 | 13 | TRBV5-6 | many | TGTGCCAGCAGCTTGGTCGCAGAGAATGAGCAGTTCTTC | CASSLVAENEQFF
TRBD2 | TRBJ2-7 | 15 | TRBV7-2 | - | TGTGCCAGCAGCTCCTATGGGACTAGCAGCTACGAGCAGTACTTC | CASSSYGTSSYEQYF
- | TRBJ2-3 | 14 | TRBV10-1 | - | TGCGCCAGCAGTGAGTCCTTTTCGCGAGGAGCGCAGTATTTT | CASSESFSRGAQYF